The rows below give T cell receptor beta chains drawn from one sample of a study of memory CD4+ T cells and cytomegalovirus serostatus. Libraries were prepared by immunoSEQ multiplex PCR; TCRdb keeps only in-frame clonotypes and omits some of them. The sample holds 50,000 to 60,000 clones; 70% to 85% are singletons and the top ten take around 0.6%. Sequencing was performed on memory CD4+ T cells from blood. These receptor sequences come from an adult in good health and CMV-seronegative. Each CDR3 is given with its conserved first and last residue. D genes are given only for firm matches. Clone size, where shown, is once, few, many, or a class for clones that have expanded.

V	J	size	D	length	DNA	CDR3
TRBV6-1	TRBJ1-6	NA	TRBD1	14	TGTGCCAGCAGAGGAGAGACAGGGGTTTCACCCCTCCACTTT	CASRGETGVSPLHF
TRBV30	TRBJ1-1	NA	NA	11	TGTGCCTGGGAGGGCATGATAAGGGCTTTCTTT	CAWEGMIRAFF
TRBV7-2	TRBJ2-3	NA	TRBD2	17	TGTGCCAGCAGCTATTTAGCGGGGAGTGCTAGCACAGATACGCAGTATTTT	CASSYLAGSASTDTQYF
TRBV25-1	TRBJ2-7	NA	TRBD1	13	TGTGCCAGCATGGACAGGGTAGGGTACGAGCAGTACTTC	CASMDRVGYEQYF
TRBV30	TRBJ2-5	few	NA	10	TGTGCCTGGAGTTTGGAGACCCAGTACTTC	CAWSLETQYF
TRBV6-1	TRBJ1-5	once	NA	13	TGTGCCAGCAGTGAAGCGAGGGATCAGCCCCAGCATTTT	CASSEARDQPQHF
TRBV7-9	TRBJ2-5	NA	NA	12	TGTGCCAGCAGCATTTTACAAGAGACCCAGTACTTC	CASSILQETQYF
TRBV20-1	TRBJ1-2	NA	NA	11	TGCAGTGCTAGATCTTATCGTGGCTACACCTTC	CSARSYRGYTF
TRBV9	TRBJ1-4	NA	NA	15	TGTGCCAGCAGCCCATCCGGGCCAATCAATGAAAAACTGTTTTTT	CASSPSGPINEKLFF
TRBV28	TRBJ2-7	NA	NA	14	TGTGCCAGCAGTTTACAGGGGCTTTTCTACGAGCAGTACTTC	CASSLQGLFYEQYF
TRBV5-1	TRBJ1-1	once	NA	17	TGCGCCAGCAGCTCGGTGACAGGTAGGCTGGTGAACACTGAAGCTTTCTTT	CASSSVTGRLVNTEAFF
TRBV7-3	TRBJ2-1	NA	NA	14	TGTGCCAGCAGCTTAGGGGGTGCGGGAAATGAGCAGTTCTTC	CASSLGGAGNEQFF
TRBV6-9	TRBJ2-1	few	NA	17	TGTGCCAGCAGTTATTCGGGAAGGACGTCTCTCTTCAGTGAGCAGTTCTTC	CASSYSGRTSLFSEQFF
TRBV5-1	TRBJ1-4	once	NA	14	TGCGCCAGCAGCTTGGGGACAACTGGGGGAGTGCTGTTTTTT	CASSLGTTGGVLFF
TRBV5-1	TRBJ2-2	NA	TRBD1	16	TGCGCCAGCAGCTTGGATCCGGGACAGCTCACCGGGGAGCTGTTTTTT	CASSLDPGQLTGELFF
TRBV25-1	TRBJ2-7	NA	NA	15	TGTGCCAGCAGTGAATATCTGGGGAGTGGCTACGAGCAGTACTTC	CASSEYLGSGYEQYF
TRBV5-4	TRBJ2-5	NA	TRBD1	16	TGTGCCAGCAGCCGGCAGACAGGGGGCGTCCAAGAGACCCAGTACTTC	CASSRQTGGVQETQYF
TRBV6-5	TRBJ2-7	NA	TRBD1	15	TGTGCCAGCAGTCCGACAGGGGGCAAAACCTACGAGCAGTACTTC	CASSPTGGKTYEQYF
TRBV7-8	TRBJ2-1	NA	NA	15	TGTGCCAGCAGCCTTAGGTTGTCGACCTACAATGAGCAGTTCTTC	CASSLRLSTYNEQFF
TRBV19	TRBJ2-5	once	TRBD2	16	TGTGCCAGTAGTACGACTAGCGGGTGGGGTCAGGAGACCCAGTACTTC	CASSTTSGWGQETQYF
TRBV19	TRBJ2-2	NA	NA	14	TGTGCCAGTCTAGGGACATCGAACACCGGGGAGCTGTTTTTT	CASLGTSNTGELFF
TRBV4-3	TRBJ1-3	NA	NA	17	TGCGCCAGCAGTGGGGTGGGCGCCGGACACTCTGGAAACACCATATATTTT	CASSGVGAGHSGNTIYF
TRBV5-6	TRBJ1-4	NA	TRBD1	15	TGTGCCAGCAGCCGGAACACAGGGGCGCGCGAAAAACTGTTTTTT	CASSRNTGAREKLFF
TRBV29-1	TRBJ1-2	NA	TRBD1	12	TGCAGCGTTGGGGGGGGACAGTATGGCTACACCTTC	CSVGGGQYGYTF
TRBV6-6	TRBJ1-2	NA	TRBD1	14	TGTGCCAGCAGTAGTGCACAGGGGGCGAGTGGCTACACCTTC	CASSSAQGASGYTF
TRBV29-1	TRBJ1-2	NA	NA	11	TGCAGCGTTGTTCACGGCTATGGCTACACCTTC	CSVVHGYGYTF
TRBV5-1	TRBJ1-4	NA	NA	14	TGCGCCAGCAGCTTTTTAGGGACCAATGAAAAACTGTTTTTT	CASSFLGTNEKLFF
TRBV19	TRBJ2-3	NA	TRBD2	14	TGTGCCAGTAGTATTTCCCGGGGGGGAGATACGCAGTATTTT	CASSISRGGDTQYF
TRBV6-1	TRBJ2-1	medium-sized	TRBD1	15	TGTGCCAGCAGGTCCCCAGGGGGCTCCTACAATGAGCAGTTCTTC	CASRSPGGSYNEQFF
TRBV5-4	TRBJ2-5	NA	NA	13	TGTGCCAGCACCCCCGGGACTCAAGAGACCCAGTACTTC	CASTPGTQETQYF
TRBV7-9	TRBJ1-6	NA	NA	15	TGTGCCAGCAGCTTATCGGCGACGGGAGATTCACCCCTCCACTTT	CASSLSATGDSPLHF
TRBV18	TRBJ2-1	NA	NA	14	TGTGCCAGCTCACCAGCCGGGGGGCTAAATGAGCAGTTCTTC	CASSPAGGLNEQFF
TRBV7-7	TRBJ2-2	few	NA	14	TGTGCTAGCAGCTTAGGCCACAACACCGGGGAGCTGTTTTTT	CASSLGHNTGELFF
TRBV4-3	TRBJ1-1	NA	NA	14	TGCGCCAGCAGCCAAGATTACAGTTACACTGAAGCTTTCTTT	CASSQDYSYTEAFF
TRBV7-3	TRBJ2-7	NA	NA	15	TGTGCCAGCAGCTTAACGGGGCAGGGCTCCTACGAGCAGTACTTC	CASSLTGQGSYEQYF
TRBV27	TRBJ1-6	NA	NA	14	TGTGCCAGCACGGAGGGGTACTATAATTCACCCCTCCACTTT	CASTEGYYNSPLHF
TRBV11-2	TRBJ2-3	NA	NA	15	TGTGCCAGCAGCTTGGACTCGGGGTACGCAGATACGCAGTATTTT	CASSLDSGYADTQYF
TRBV5-4	TRBJ2-5	once	TRBD2	16	TGTGCCAGCAGCTCGGGACTAGCGGGTACCCAAGAGACCCAGTACTTC	CASSSGLAGTQETQYF
TRBV6-5	TRBJ2-7	NA	NA	15	TGTGCCAGCAGTTACTCGACGGGACCGACAAGAGAGCAGTACTTC	CASSYSTGPTREQYF
TRBV19	TRBJ1-6	NA	NA	14	TGTGCCAGTAGTAGTCGGCGGGAGGCTTCACCCCTCCACTTT	CASSSRREASPLHF
TRBV6-1	TRBJ2-2	few	TRBD2	18	TGTGCCAGCAGTGAGGGACTAGCCGCCGAATGGAACACCGGGGAGCTGTTTTTT	CASSEGLAAEWNTGELFF
TRBV7-2	TRBJ1-1	NA	NA	13	TGTGCCAGCAGCTTAGCCAGGTTGGGTGAAGCTTTCTTT	CASSLARLGEAFF
TRBV29-1	TRBJ1-3	medium-sized	NA	11	TGCAGCGGGGTCCGGGGAAACACCATATATTTT	CSGVRGNTIYF
TRBV2	TRBJ2-2	NA	TRBD1	15	TGTGCCAGCAGCGAGACAGGGACGAACACCGGGGAGCTGTTTTTT	CASSETGTNTGELFF
TRBV29-1	TRBJ2-1	NA	TRBD2	14	TGCAGCGTTGAATCGGGGGGGGCCTACGGTGAGCAGTTCTTC	CSVESGGAYGEQFF
TRBV7-2	TRBJ2-5	NA	NA	15	TGTGCCAGCAGCTCCCAAACAGGGCAGCAAGAGACCCAGTACTTC	CASSSQTGQQETQYF
TRBV28	TRBJ1-6	once	NA	16	TGTGCCAGCATGATTAGGAGAAGCTCCTATAATTCACCCCTCCACTTT	CASMIRRSSYNSPLHF
TRBV7-2	TRBJ1-1	NA	NA	14	TGTGCCAGCAGCCTAGGATTGGGGAATACTGAAGCTTTCTTT	CASSLGLGNTEAFF
TRBV29-1	TRBJ1-2	NA	TRBD1	13	TGCAGCGTCCGGACAGGGGGTTCGTATGGCTACACCTTC	CSVRTGGSYGYTF
TRBV28	TRBJ1-2	few	NA	17	TGTGCCAGCAGTTTTCGCGGGCTGAGTAGGGAATTGGGTGGCTACACCTTC	CASSFRGLSRELGGYTF
TRBV28	TRBJ2-1	NA	NA	12	TGTGCCAGCAGTTACCAGTACAATGAGCAGTTCTTC	CASSYQYNEQFF
TRBV6-1	TRBJ1-5	NA	NA	15	TGTGCCAGCAGTGAAAGGGGAGGTCACAATCAGCCCCAGCATTTT	CASSERGGHNQPQHF
TRBV19	TRBJ2-1	NA	NA	15	TGTGCCAGTAGTGGATGGGGGAGAGGCTACAATGAGCAGTTCTTC	CASSGWGRGYNEQFF
TRBV2	TRBJ1-1	once	TRBD1	12	TGTGCCAGCAGAAGGCAGGGGGCAGAAGCTTTCTTT	CASRRQGAEAFF
TRBV5-1	TRBJ1-2	once	TRBD1	14	TGCGCCAGCAGCCAAGGACAGGGGGCCTATGGCTACACCTTC	CASSQGQGAYGYTF
TRBV5-5	TRBJ1-2	NA	NA	16	TGTGCCAGCAGCTTGGTCCGGGGGCGAGCTAACTATGGCTACACCTTC	CASSLVRGRANYGYTF
TRBV27	TRBJ1-5	few	NA	12	TGTGCCAGCAGCGACCCTGGGCAGCCCCAGCATTTT	CASSDPGQPQHF
TRBV5-1	TRBJ2-2	NA	NA	14	TGCGCCAGCACTACCCCGGAAGGGTCCGGGGAGCTGTTTTTT	CASTTPEGSGELFF
TRBV6-5	TRBJ2-2	NA	NA	13	TGTGCCAGCAGTTACCGCGGAATCGGGGAGCTGTTTTTT	CASSYRGIGELFF